One sample yielded the 14 T cell receptor beta chains listed below, sequenced in a study of tumor-infiltrating lymphocytes in primary liver carcinoma. RNA and DNA were co-extracted from about 20-30 mg of unsorted bulk tissue. From approximately 550 ng of total RNA, TCR beta-specific cDNA was reverse-transcribed using a constant-region primer. Slightly modified ARM-PCR with three nested multiplex PCR rounds yielded TCR beta libraries. TRBV1-TRBV30 forward primers paired with a C-beta reverse primer drove the first two PCR rounds, around 10 cycles each. TCRdb reanalysed the multiplex PCR reads using MiXCR and keeps one entry per CDR3 protein. Of about 96,000 distinct CDR3 sequences in the sample, roughly 70% are singletons; the top ten hold around 27%. Sequenced: tumor-adjacent normal liver tissue. The receptors stem from a man aged 35-49 years with primary liver carcinoma and hepatitis B virus infection.

Only a few counts were recorded for this clonotype. A much larger clone sits a single nucleotide away, making a read error possible. The final CDR3 position lacks the conserved phenylalanine or tryptophan, pointing to a likely read error. The chain has TRBV6-6 and TRBJ1-4; 7 bases match TRBD1. There are 15 residues in the CDR3. V was pared by 7 bases and J by 0 bases, with 5 bases of the junction left unmatched. Germline CDR1 and CDR2: MNHNY and SVGAGI (reference sequence). The CDR3 sequence: CASTSQGATNEKLFL. The CDR3 DNA reads TGTGCCAGCACGTCTCAGGGGGCAACTAATGAAAAACTGTTTTTA.

Notes on this clonotype: A read error may account for a junction end that differs from germline. This sequence joins TRBV13 and TRBJ1-2, with D possibly matching TRBD1 (5 bases). The CDR3 sequence is 12 residues long. Germline V lookup: CDR1 PRHDT, CDR2 FYEKMQ (reference sequence). CDR3 protein: CASSLSRADYTF. CDR3 nucleotides: TGTGCCAGCAGCTTAAGCAGGGCGGACTACACCTTT.

The sample holds a few counts of this clonotype. This may stem from a read error, because a much larger clone lies one nucleotide away. The V gene is TRBV12-3 or TRBV12-4, the J gene TRBJ2-7; TRBD2 might be the D (6 bases). The V end was cut by 10 bases, the J end by 4 bases, with 23 bases between. The CDR3 totals 15 residues. The CDR3 loop is CANSSAGAGPYEQYF. DNA for the CDR3: TGTGCCAACAGCTCGGCCGGGGCGGGACCTTACGAGCAGTACTTC.

In the case of this clonotype: A junction end diverges from the germline sequence, so it may reflect a read error. The V gene is TRBV4-1, the J gene TRBJ2-2; the D gene is possibly TRBD2 (5 bases). The CDR3 contains 16 residues. Per the germline V gene, CDR1 is MGHRA and CDR2 is YSYEKL. Here the CDR3 DNA reads TGCGCCAGCAGTCCAGAAGAGGGTCTCGACACCGGGAAGCTGTTTTTT. Protein sequence: CASSPEEGLDTGKLFF.

As regards this clonotype: This may be a read error: a much more frequent sequence differs by one nucleotide. The J gene is TRBJ2-1, the V gene TRBV6-1; 7 bases line up with TRBD1. With V trimmed by 3 bases and J by 12 bases, 11 bases remained unmatched. The CDR3 is 14 residues long. CDR1 and CDR2 (germline): MNHNS, SASEGT. The CDR3 here is CASSDLGGGDVQFF. The CDR3 nucleotides are TGTGCCAGCAGTGATTTAGGGGGCGGCGATGTGCAGTTCTTC.

The V call is TRBV11-2, the J call TRBJ2-7; maybe TRBD2 (6 bases). V lost 7 bases and J 7 bases, leaving 20 bases between the germline ends. Germline V lookup: CDR1 SGHAT, CDR2 FQNNGV. CDR3 length equals 14 residues. The DNA for the CDR3 is TGTGCCAGCACCTTGAGTCGGGGGAATAAGGAGCAGTACTTC. Translated: CASTLSRGNKEQYF.

A remark on this clonotype: The CDR3 ends on some other residue instead of the conserved phenylalanine or tryptophan, so this is likely a read error. The genes are TRBV4-1 and TRBJ1-2; no clear D. Germline V gives CDR1 MGHRA, CDR2 YSYEKL. This CDR3 contains 13 residues. The CDR3 reads CTSSQDVGSGYTL. CDR3 nucleotides: TGCACCAGCAGCCAAGATGTGGGCTCTGGCTACACCCTC.

The chain uses TRBV11-2 and TRBJ2-5; 8 bases match TRBD2. The trim removed 11 bases at V and 2 bases at J, leaving 16 bases unmatched. Germline V CDR1 and CDR2: SGHAT, FQNNGV. The CDR3 length is 16 residues. The CDR3 loop reads CAYSPGTSGLQETQYF. The CDR3, as DNA: TGTGCCTACAGCCCTGGGACTAGTGGCTTACAAGAGACCCAGTACTTC.

Notes on this clonotype: The CDR3 does not end in the conserved phenylalanine or tryptophan, so this is likely a read error. The chain carries TRBV12-3 or TRBV12-4 and TRBJ2-7, with D unresolved. This CDR3 is built from 12 residues. Here the CDR3 DNA reads TGTGCCAGTAGTGCATTAGCCTACGGGCAGTACTTA. It translates to CASSALAYGQYL.

This chain links TRBV11-2 with TRBJ2-7, with TRBD2 identical over 8 bases. The trim removed 6 bases at V and 3 bases at J, leaving 13 bases unmatched. CDR3 size: 16 residues. The germline CDR1 and CDR2 sequences are SGHAT and FQNNGV. In DNA form, the CDR3 reads TGTGCCAGCAGTGCGCGGGTAGCGGGAATGCACTACGAGCAGTACTTC. Translating it yields CASSARVAGMHYEQYF.

The J gene is TRBJ1-2, the V gene TRBV19; the D gene is possibly TRBD1 (6 bases). This CDR3 is built from 15 residues. V was shortened by 7 bases and J by 3 bases, with 18 bases between the two germline ends. In germline, CDR1 is LNHDA, CDR2 SQIVND (reference sequence). The CDR3 here is CASNHYATGDYGYTF. The CDR3 DNA reads as TGTGCCAGTAACCATTATGCGACAGGAGACTATGGCTACACCTTC. The whole variable domain, remainder taken from reference TRBV19 and TRBJ1-2, is DGGITQSPKYLFRKEGQNVTLSCEQNLNHDAMYWYRQDPGQGLRLIYYSQIVNDFQKGDIAEGYSVSREKKESFPLTVTSAQKNPTAFYLCASNHYATGDYGYTFGSGTRLTVV.

Concerning this clonotype: An end of the junction does not agree with germline; a read error may underlie this. The chain joins TRBV10-3 to TRBJ2-1, with D unresolved. The CDR3 is made up of 18 amino acids. Germline loops: CDR1 ENHRY, CDR2 SYGVKD. The CDR3 sequence: CTISESLALGSPRAEQFF. The CDR3 DNA reads TGTACCATCAGTGAGTCCTTGGCGCTAGGGTCGCCCCGGGCTGAGCAGTTCTTC.

A note on this clonotype: One end of the junction varies from germline; a read error may be responsible. V gene TRBV7-9 combines with J gene TRBJ2-3; 8 bases align to TRBD2. This CDR3 spans 15 amino acids. Germline CDR1 is SEHNR and CDR2 is FQNEAQ (reference sequence). CDR3 in amino acids: CASNLAGSRADTQYF. The CDR3 DNA sequence: TGTGCCAGCAACTTAGCGGGGTCTCGCGCAGATACGCAGTATTTT.

The table lists this clonotype with a count of one. A much larger clone sits a single nucleotide away, making a read error possible. This chain connects TRBV5-5 to TRBJ2-1; 7 bases agree with TRBD2. V shed 2 bases, J shed 8 bases, and the junction held 7 bases outside the gene matches. Germline V CDR1 and CDR2: SGHKS, YYEKEE (reference sequence). CDR3 length: 14 residues. The CDR3 is CASSFLRGSHEQFF. Here the CDR3 DNA reads TGTGCCAGCAGCTTTCTGCGGGGGAGTCATGAGCAGTTCTTC.